This passage covers 2 T cell receptor beta chains from one sample sequenced in a study of cytomegalovirus exposure and HLA in healthy donors. Amplification used 60 Vbeta primers and 13 Jbeta primers. Assay: immunoSEQ multiplex PCR; the TCRdb copy retains only in-frame clones and omits some. Among about 120,000 clones listed, 65% were seen once. Sequenced sample: PBMCs. The receptors here all came from a woman aged 40 to 55 in good health and CMV-seropositive.

This clone has only one observation. V and J are TRBV5-4 and TRBJ2-3; the match to TRBD2 covers 12 bases. Trimming cost V 4 bases and J 4 bases; bases outside gene matches: 10. CDR3 length: 17 residues. Germline loops: CDR1 SGHNT, CDR2 YYREEE (reference sequence). The CDR3 DNA is TGTGCCAGCAGCGATCAGACTAGCGGGAGTTATCCAGATACGCAGTATTTT. Protein: CASSDQTSGSYPDTQYF.

This chain links TRBV5-1 with TRBJ1-2; D possibly corresponds to TRBD1 (5 bases). Per germline, CDR1 SGHRS and CDR2 YFSETQ. V was pared by 6 bases and J by 6 bases, with 15 bases between. This CDR3 spans 13 amino acids. The CDR3 spells CASMGGENDGYTF. The CDR3 coding sequence is TGCGCCAGCATGGGAGGGGAAAATGATGGCTACACCTTC.